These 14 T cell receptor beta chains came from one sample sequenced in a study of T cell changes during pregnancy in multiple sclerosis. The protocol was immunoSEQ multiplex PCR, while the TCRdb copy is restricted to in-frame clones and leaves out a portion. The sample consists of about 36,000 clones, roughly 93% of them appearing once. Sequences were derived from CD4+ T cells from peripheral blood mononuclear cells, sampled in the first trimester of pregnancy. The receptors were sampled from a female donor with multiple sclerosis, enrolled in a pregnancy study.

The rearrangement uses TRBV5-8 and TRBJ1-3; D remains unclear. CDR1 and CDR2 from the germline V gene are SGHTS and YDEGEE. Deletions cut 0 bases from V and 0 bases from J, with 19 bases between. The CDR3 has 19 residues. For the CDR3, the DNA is TGTGCCAGCAGCTTGGTCCGGGATCAGTATAGAGTCTCTGGAAACACCATATATTTT. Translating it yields CASSLVRDQYRVSGNTIYF.

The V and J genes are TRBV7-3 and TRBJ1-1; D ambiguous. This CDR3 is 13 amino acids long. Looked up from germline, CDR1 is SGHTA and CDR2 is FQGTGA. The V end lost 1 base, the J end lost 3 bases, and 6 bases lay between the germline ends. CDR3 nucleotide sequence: TGTGCCAGCAGCTTAATAGTGGACACTGAAGCTTTCTTT. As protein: CASSLIVDTEAFF.

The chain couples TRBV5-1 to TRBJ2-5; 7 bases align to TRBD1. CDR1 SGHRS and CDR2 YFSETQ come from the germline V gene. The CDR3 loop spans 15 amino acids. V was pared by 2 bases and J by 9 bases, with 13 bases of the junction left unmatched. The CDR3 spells CASSLTGAETAPQYF. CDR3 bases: TGCGCCAGCAGCTTAACAGGGGCCGAAACGGCGCCCCAGTACTTC.

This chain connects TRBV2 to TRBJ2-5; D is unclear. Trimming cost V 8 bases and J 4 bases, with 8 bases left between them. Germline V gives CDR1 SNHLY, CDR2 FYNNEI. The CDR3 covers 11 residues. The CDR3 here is CASGLSETQYF. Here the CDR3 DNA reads TGTGCCAGCGGCCTTTCAGAGACCCAGTACTTC.

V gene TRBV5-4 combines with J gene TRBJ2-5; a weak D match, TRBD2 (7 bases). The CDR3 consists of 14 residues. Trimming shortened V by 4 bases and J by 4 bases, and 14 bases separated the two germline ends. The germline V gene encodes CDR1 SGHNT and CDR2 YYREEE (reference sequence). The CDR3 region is CASSRGGSGETQYF. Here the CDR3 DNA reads TGTGCCAGCAGCCGCGGGGGCTCCGGAGAGACCCAGTACTTC. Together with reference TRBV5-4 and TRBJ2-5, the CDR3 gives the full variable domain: ETGVTQSPTHLIKTRGQQVTLRCSSQSGHNTVSWYQQALGQGPQFIFQYYREEENGRGNFPPRFSGLQFPNYSSELNVNALELDDSALYLCASSRGGSGETQYFGPGTRLLVL.

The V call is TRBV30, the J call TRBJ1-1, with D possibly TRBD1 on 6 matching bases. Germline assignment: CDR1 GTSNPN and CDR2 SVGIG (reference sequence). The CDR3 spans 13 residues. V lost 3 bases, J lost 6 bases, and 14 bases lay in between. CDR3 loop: CAWSLGTHPEAFF. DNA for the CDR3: TGTGCCTGGAGCCTAGGGACACACCCTGAAGCTTTCTTT.

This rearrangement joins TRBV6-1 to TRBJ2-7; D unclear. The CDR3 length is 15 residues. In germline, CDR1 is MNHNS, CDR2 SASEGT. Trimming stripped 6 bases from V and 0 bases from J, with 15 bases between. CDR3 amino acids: CASSSLTRSSYEQYF. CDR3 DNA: TGTGCCAGCAGCTCTCTGACGAGGAGCTCCTACGAGCAGTACTTC.

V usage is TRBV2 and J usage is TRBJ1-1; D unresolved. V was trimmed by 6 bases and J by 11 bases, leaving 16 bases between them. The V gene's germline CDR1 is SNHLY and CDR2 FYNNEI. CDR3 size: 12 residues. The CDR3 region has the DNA TGTGCCAGCAGCCGAGGGTCGCAGGAGGCTTTCTTT. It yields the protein CASSRGSQEAFF. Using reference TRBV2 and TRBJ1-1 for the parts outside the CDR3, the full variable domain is EPEVTQTPSHQVTQMGQEVILRCVPISNHLYFYWYRQILGQKVEFLVSFYNNEISEKSEIFDDQFSVERPDGSNFTLKIRSTKLEDSAMYFCASSRGSQEAFFGQGTRLTVV.

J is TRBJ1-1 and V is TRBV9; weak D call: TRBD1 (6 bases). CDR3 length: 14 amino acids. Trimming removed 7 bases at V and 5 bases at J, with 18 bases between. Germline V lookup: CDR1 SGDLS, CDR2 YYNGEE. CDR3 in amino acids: CASGGAGRGTEAFF. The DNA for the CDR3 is TGTGCCAGCGGGGGGGCGGGGAGGGGGACTGAAGCTTTCTTT.

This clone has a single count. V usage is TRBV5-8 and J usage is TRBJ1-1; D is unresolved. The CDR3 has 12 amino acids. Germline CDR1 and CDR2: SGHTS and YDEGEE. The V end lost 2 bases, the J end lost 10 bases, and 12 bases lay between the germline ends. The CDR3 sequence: CASSFPTPGAFF. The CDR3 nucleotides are TGTGCCAGCAGCTTCCCCACCCCCGGAGCTTTCTTT.

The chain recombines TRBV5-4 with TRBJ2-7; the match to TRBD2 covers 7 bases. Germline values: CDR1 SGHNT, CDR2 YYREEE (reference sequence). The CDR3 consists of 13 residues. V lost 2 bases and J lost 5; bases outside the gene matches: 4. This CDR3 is CASSLRAGDEQYF. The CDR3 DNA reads TGTGCCAGCAGCTTACGGGCGGGAGACGAGCAGTACTTC.

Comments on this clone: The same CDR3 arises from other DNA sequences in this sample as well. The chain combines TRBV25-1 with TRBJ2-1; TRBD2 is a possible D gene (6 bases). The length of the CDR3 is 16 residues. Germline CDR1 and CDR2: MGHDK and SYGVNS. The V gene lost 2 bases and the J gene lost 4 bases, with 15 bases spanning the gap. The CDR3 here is CASSELGGASYNEQFF. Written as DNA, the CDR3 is TGTGCCAGCAGTGAACTGGGGGGAGCCTCTTACAATGAGCAGTTCTTC.

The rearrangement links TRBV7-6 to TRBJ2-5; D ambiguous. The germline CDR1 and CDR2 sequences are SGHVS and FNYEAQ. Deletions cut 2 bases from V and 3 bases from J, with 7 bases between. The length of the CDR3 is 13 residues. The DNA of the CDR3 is TGTGCCAGCAGCTTAAACGAGAAAGAGACCCAGTACTTC. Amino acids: CASSLNEKETQYF.

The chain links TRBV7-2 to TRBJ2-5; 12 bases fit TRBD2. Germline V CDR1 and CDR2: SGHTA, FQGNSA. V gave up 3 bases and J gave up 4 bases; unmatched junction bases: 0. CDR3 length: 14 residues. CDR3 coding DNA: TGTGCCAGCAGCTTGACTAGCGGGGGAGAGACCCAGTACTTC. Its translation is CASSLTSGGETQYF.